Shown below are 2 T cell receptor beta chains from a single sample sequenced in a study of cytotoxic CD8 clonotypes in ibrutinib-treated CLL. Only in-frame clones appear in the TCRdb table, and some are missing; sequencing was by immunoSEQ multiplex PCR. The sample yields roughly 250,000 clones, 70% seen once. Sample: PBMCs, taken after 24 months of ibrutinib treatment. The source of these receptors is a human donor with chronic lymphocytic leukemia.

The V call is TRBV19, the J call TRBJ2-4; TRBD2 matches 7 bases. This CDR3 has 17 amino acids. CDR1 LNHDA and CDR2 SQIVND come from the germline V gene (reference sequence). J was trimmed by 0 bases and V by 7 bases; bases with no gene match: 12. CDR3 in amino acids: CASIRPGGSTAKNIQYF. In DNA, the CDR3 is TGTGCCAGTATAAGGCCCGGCGGGAGTACAGCCAAAAACATTCAGTACTTC.

V and J are TRBV2 and TRBJ1-3; weak D call: TRBD1 (6 bases). The germline V gene has CDR1 SNHLY and CDR2 FYNNEI. This CDR3 region has 15 residues. Trimming pared 6 bases from V and 4 bases from J, leaving 16 bases between. The CDR3 DNA sequence: TGTGCCAGCAGAGCCGCTGGACAGCCGGGAAACACCATATATTTT. Translation gives CASRAAGQPGNTIYF.